These T cell receptor beta chains were read from a single sample in a study of control samples from healthy donors and cancer patients. Here immunoSEQ multiplex PCR was the method, and the copy in TCRdb shows in-frame clones only, minus some. The sample records 90,000 or so clones, around four fifths being singletons. Specimen: blood. The source of these receptors is a man aged 30-40 years in good health. Each CDR3 is given with its conserved first and last residue. D genes are given only for firm matches. The size field is filled for only some rows; it gives once, few, many or a size class.

CDR3 DNA	CDR3 protein	clone size	D gene	V gene	J gene
TGTGCCTGGAGTGTACCCCAAAGCAATCAGCCCCAGCATTTT	CAWSVPQSNQPQHF	once	NA	TRBV30	TRBJ1-5
TGTGCCAGCAGCAAAGGGCAGGTAAAGACTGAAGCTTTCTTT	CASSKGQVKTEAFF	NA	NA	TRBV21-1	TRBJ1-1
TGTGCCAGCAGCTCCGGGATACGTGCTGCTTTCTTT	CASSSGIRAAFF	once	NA	TRBV12-3/TRBV12-4	TRBJ1-1
TGTGCCAGCAGTTCTTCTCAATCACCCCTCCACTTT	CASSSSQSPLHF	NA	NA	TRBV12-3/TRBV12-4	TRBJ1-6
TGTGCCAGCACTACGGACCTTTTCAACTATGGCTACACCTTC	CASTTDLFNYGYTF	NA	NA	TRBV2	TRBJ1-2
TGTGCCAGCATCCGGGCGGGTAGCACAGATACGCAGTATTTT	CASIRAGSTDTQYF	NA	NA	TRBV6-5	TRBJ2-3
TGTGCCAGCAGCTTAAGGACAGGGGTTGAGCAGTACTTC	CASSLRTGVEQYF	NA	TRBD1	TRBV7-2	TRBJ2-7
TGTGCCAGCAGCTTGGGGGACAGGAGAACCTACGAGCAGTACTTC	CASSLGDRRTYEQYF	once	TRBD1	TRBV5-6	TRBJ2-7
TGTGCCAGTAGTAAATCGGGGGGCAATGAGCAGTTCTTC	CASSKSGGNEQFF	NA	TRBD2	TRBV19	TRBJ2-1
TGCGCCAGCAGCTCGGGGGTTGGCACAGATACGCAGTATTTT	CASSSGVGTDTQYF	NA	NA	TRBV5-1	TRBJ2-3
TGTGCCAGCGAAAAAACAGGGTTCTATAATTCACCCCTCCACTTT	CASEKTGFYNSPLHF	NA	NA	TRBV3-1/TRBV3-2	TRBJ1-6
TGTGCCAGCAGTGAAAGATCTCATAGCAATCAGCCCCAGCATTTT	CASSERSHSNQPQHF	few	NA	TRBV2	TRBJ1-5
TGTGCCAGCCTATCCCTAGCGGATAACACAGATACGCAGTATTTT	CASLSLADNTDTQYF	NA	TRBD2	TRBV13	TRBJ2-3
TGTGCCAGCAGCTTAGGGCGACAGAACACAGATACGCAGTATTTT	CASSLGRQNTDTQYF	NA	NA	TRBV11-2	TRBJ2-3
TGTGCCAGCAGCTTTGTCGGGGCAAACAATGAGCAGTTCTTC	CASSFVGANNEQFF	NA	NA	TRBV7-9	TRBJ2-1
TGTGCCAGCAGCCGCCGGCCGGAGGTGGGGCAGTATTTT	CASSRRPEVGQYF	NA	NA	TRBV6-5	TRBJ2-3
TGCGCCAGCAGCTTGTCATTGAATTCACCCCTCCACTTT	CASSLSLNSPLHF	NA	NA	TRBV5-1	TRBJ1-6
TGTGCCAGCAAACTAGCGGGCGGGACCGGGGAGCTGTTTTTT	CASKLAGGTGELFF	NA	TRBD2	TRBV2	TRBJ2-2
TGTGCCAGTAGGCTACAGGGGGCGGGTCAGCCCCAGCATTTT	CASRLQGAGQPQHF	NA	TRBD1	TRBV19	TRBJ1-5
TGTGCCCAAGAATTGGAGGAGACCCAGTACTTC	CAQELEETQYF	NA	NA	TRBV30	TRBJ2-5
TGTGCCAGCAGCTTCGGACAGTTTGGCACAGATACGCAGTATTTT	CASSFGQFGTDTQYF	NA	NA	TRBV5-4	TRBJ2-3
TGTGCCAGCAGAGCTTGGGACAGTATTTTTAGTGAAGCTTTCTTT	CASRAWDSIFSEAFF	NA	TRBD1	TRBV27	TRBJ1-1
TGTGCCAGCAGCCCGACGGACAGCCAAAACTATGGCTACACCTTC	CASSPTDSQNYGYTF	NA	NA	TRBV5-8	TRBJ1-2
TGCGCCAGCAGTGCGGCAGGGAGCACAGATACGCAGTATTTT	CASSAAGSTDTQYF	NA	NA	TRBV10-1	TRBJ2-3
TGTGCCAGCAGCCCAGACGGATCCTACAATGAGCAGTTCTTC	CASSPDGSYNEQFF	few	NA	TRBV6-2/TRBV6-3	TRBJ2-1
TGCGCCAGCAGTTCTACCGGGACAGCGAACACTGAAGCTTTCTTT	CASSSTGTANTEAFF	NA	TRBD1	TRBV5-1	TRBJ1-1
TGCGCCAGCAGCCCTTATATGGCTGGGAACACTGAAGCTTTCTTT	CASSPYMAGNTEAFF	NA	NA	TRBV5-1	TRBJ1-1
TGTGCCAGCAGCGTAGAAGCTCGTGGGTATGGCTACACCTTC	CASSVEARGYGYTF	NA	NA	TRBV9	TRBJ1-2
TGTGCCAGCGGGGAACCCTATGGCTACACCTTC	CASGEPYGYTF	NA	NA	TRBV6-5	TRBJ1-2
TGTGCCAGCAGCCCGGGGGATACAGGGGGCGTCACTGAAGCTTTCTTT	CASSPGDTGGVTEAFF	NA	TRBD1	TRBV27	TRBJ1-1
TGTGCCTTCAGCGACAGGGATACCACAGATACGCAGTATTTT	CAFSDRDTTDTQYF	NA	TRBD1	TRBV30	TRBJ2-3
TGTGCCAGCAGCTTAGCACATCGAGGAGATACGCAGTATTTT	CASSLAHRGDTQYF	NA	NA	TRBV7-9	TRBJ2-3
TGTGCCAGCAGCTTGGGACGCCGAAACGGGCGGGGGGGTGTTTACAATGAGCAGTTCTTC	CASSLGRRNGRGGVYNEQFF	few	TRBD2	TRBV7-3	TRBJ2-1
TGTGCCAGCTCACCGGGGGGTGAGCAGTTCTTC	CASSPGGEQFF	NA	NA	TRBV18	TRBJ2-1
TGCGCCAGCAGCTTGGACGGGTTACCTCGAAATTCACCCCTCCACTTT	CASSLDGLPRNSPLHF	once	NA	TRBV5-1	TRBJ1-6
TGTGCCAGCAGCCTCTACAGGGGAGAAGAGACCCAGTACTTC	CASSLYRGEETQYF	NA	TRBD1	TRBV14	TRBJ2-5
TGTGCCAGTAGTATTGGTGGGGACGGGGTTCAGCCCCAGCATTTT	CASSIGGDGVQPQHF	NA	NA	TRBV19	TRBJ1-5
TGTGCCAGCAGTTTACAGGGCTTTAATGAAAAACTGTTTTTT	CASSLQGFNEKLFF	NA	NA	TRBV7-9	TRBJ1-4